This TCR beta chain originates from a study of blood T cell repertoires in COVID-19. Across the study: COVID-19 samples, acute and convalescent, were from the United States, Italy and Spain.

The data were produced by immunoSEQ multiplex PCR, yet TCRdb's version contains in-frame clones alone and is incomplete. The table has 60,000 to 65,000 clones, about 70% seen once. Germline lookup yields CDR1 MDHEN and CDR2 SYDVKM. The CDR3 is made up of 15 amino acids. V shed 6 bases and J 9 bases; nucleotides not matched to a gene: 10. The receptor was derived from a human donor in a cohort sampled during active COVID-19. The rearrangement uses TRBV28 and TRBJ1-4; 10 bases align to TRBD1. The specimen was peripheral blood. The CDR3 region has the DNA TGTGCCAGCAGCCCAGTCCGGGACAGGGGCCAAAAACTGTTTTTT. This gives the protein CASSPVRDRGQKLFF.